The 5 T cell receptor beta chains in this list originate from one sample, sequenced in a study of a mutant IDH1 vaccine in newly diagnosed glioma. Profiling relied on immunoSEQ multiplex PCR, and the TCRdb table lists in-frame clones only, not all of them. The sample lists roughly 130,000 clones, roughly 75% seen once, with about 5.5% in the top ten. No cognate antigen is known for these TCRs. The time point here: week 11, during vaccination. Topical imiquimod was applied with each vaccine dose, which held 300 ug of mutant IDH1 20-mer peptide. The starting material was PBMCs, obtained from a glioma patient whose treatment included an IDH1 peptide vaccine. These receptors were taken from a man in his forties or fifties with glioma.

The rearrangement links TRBV7-2 to TRBJ1-1, with 7 bases identical to TRBD1. The germline V gene encodes CDR1 SGHTA and CDR2 FQGNSA. CDR3 length: 13 amino acids. The trim removed 5 bases at V and 7 bases at J, leaving 7 bases unmatched. In DNA, the CDR3 is TGTGCCAGCAGCCCAGGGGGATTGGGTGAAGCTTTCTTT. It translates to CASSPGGLGEAFF.

The V and J genes are TRBV28 and TRBJ2-1; 9 bases line up with TRBD2. The CDR3 length is 21 residues. V was clipped by 2 bases and J by 0 bases; unmatched bases: 17. The germline CDR1 and CDR2 sequences are MDHEN and SYDVKM. CDR3 DNA: TGTGCCAGCAGTTTACGGGGGAAACCGGGGACTAGCCGAAGCTCCTACAATGAGCAGTTCTTC. Protein product: CASSLRGKPGTSRSSYNEQFF.

The rearrangement uses TRBV6-5 and TRBJ2-7; 9 nucleotides agree with TRBD1. This CDR3 is 16 amino acids long. Unmatched junction bases numbered 8, after V lost 3 bases and J lost 2 bases. Germline V gene data show CDR1 as MNHEY and CDR2 as SVGAGI. DNA of the CDR3: TGTGCCAGCAGTTATCGGACAGGGGAAGACCCCTACGAGCAGTACTTC. Encoded protein: CASSYRTGEDPYEQYF.

V is TRBV18 and J is TRBJ1-5; tentative D call: TRBD1 (6 bases). CDR3 length equals 15 residues. The V end lost 3 bases, the J end lost 6 bases, and 15 bases lay between the germline ends. Looked up from germline, CDR1 is KGHSH and CDR2 is LQKENI. The CDR3 bases are TGTGCCAGCTCACCCCCCACAGGGAACGGTCAGCCCCAGCATTTT. It encodes CASSPPTGNGQPQHF.

This clone was detected only a few times. The genes are TRBV7-2 and TRBJ2-2; TRBD2 agrees at 8 bases. Germline values: CDR1 SGHTA, CDR2 FQGNSA. The trim removed 4 bases at V and 3 bases at J, leaving 4 bases unmatched. CDR3 length: 15 amino acids. The CDR3 region is CASSSGLADTGELFF. The CDR3 DNA is TGTGCCAGCAGCTCCGGACTAGCAGACACCGGGGAGCTGTTTTTT.